A selection of T cell receptor beta chains follows, all from one sample in a study of shared clonotypes between healthy human individuals. Measured with immunoSEQ multiplex PCR; TCRdb has only the in-frame clones, and not every one. The sample carries approximately 2,200,000 clones, around 93% recorded once. Sequenced input: naive CD8+ T cells from PBMCs. The receptor source for this set is a man aged 18 to 35 in good health. Some clones in this sample may be carry-over from other donors' samples. CDR3s include the opening cysteine and the closing phenylalanine or tryptophan. Each record gives: clone size, V gene, D gene, J gene, CDR3 DNA, CDR3 protein. A D gene is named only where the DNA matches it firmly. The size of a clone is reported for some rows only, either as once, few or many, or as a class for expanded clones.

clone size: once
V gene: TRBV7-9
D gene: -
J gene: TRBJ1-2
CDR3 DNA: TGTGCCAGCAGCTCTCTCTATGGCTACACCTTC
CDR3 protein: CASSSLYGYTF

clone size: -
V gene: TRBV5-8
D gene: TRBD1
J gene: TRBJ2-7
CDR3 DNA: TGTGCCAGCAGCTTGGCCCGCATGACAGGGACCCACTCCTACGAGCAGTACTTC
CDR3 protein: CASSLARMTGTHSYEQYF

clone size: -
V gene: TRBV7-9
D gene: TRBD1
J gene: TRBJ1-1
CDR3 DNA: TGTGCCAGCAGCACTAGGACAGGGGGTACGAACACTGAAGCTTTCTTT
CDR3 protein: CASSTRTGGTNTEAFF

clone size: -
V gene: TRBV4-1
D gene: -
J gene: TRBJ1-4
CDR3 DNA: TGCGCCAGCAGCCAAGAAGAGGCAACTAATGAAAAACTGTTTTTT
CDR3 protein: CASSQEEATNEKLFF

clone size: -
V gene: TRBV9
D gene: TRBD1
J gene: TRBJ1-2
CDR3 DNA: TGTGCCAGCAGCGCAGGGGGGAGCCCTAACTATGGCTACACCTTC
CDR3 protein: CASSAGGSPNYGYTF

clone size: -
V gene: TRBV5-6
D gene: -
J gene: TRBJ1-2
CDR3 DNA: TGTGCCAGCAGCTCCTTTAACTATGGCTACACCTTC
CDR3 protein: CASSSFNYGYTF

clone size: -
V gene: TRBV27
D gene: -
J gene: TRBJ1-5
CDR3 DNA: TGTGCCAGCAGTTACGGGGGATCCAATCAGCCCCAGCATTTT
CDR3 protein: CASSYGGSNQPQHF

clone size: -
V gene: TRBV5-1
D gene: -
J gene: TRBJ2-7
CDR3 DNA: TGCGCCAGCAGCCCCCTGTGGCAGACACCTGCCTACGAGCAGTACTTC
CDR3 protein: CASSPLWQTPAYEQYF

clone size: -
V gene: TRBV5-8
D gene: -
J gene: TRBJ2-5
CDR3 DNA: TGTGCCAGCAGCCCTGGGACGGGCCTTAGCCGAGAGACCCAGTACTTC
CDR3 protein: CASSPGTGLSRETQYF

clone size: -
V gene: TRBV7-9
D gene: -
J gene: TRBJ2-7
CDR3 DNA: TGTGCCAGCAGCATTGACTCCTACGAGCAGTACTTC
CDR3 protein: CASSIDSYEQYF

clone size: -
V gene: TRBV28
D gene: -
J gene: TRBJ1-5
CDR3 DNA: TGTGCCAGCAGCCCTCTCGGGACCGGGGTGGGCAATCAGCCCCAGCATTTT
CDR3 protein: CASSPLGTGVGNQPQHF

clone size: -
V gene: TRBV10-3
D gene: -
J gene: TRBJ1-1
CDR3 DNA: TGTGCCATCAGTGAAAGTCGGTCGCCAGCTTTCTTT
CDR3 protein: CAISESRSPAFF

clone size: -
V gene: TRBV9
D gene: -
J gene: TRBJ2-7
CDR3 DNA: TGTGCCAGCAGGCCAGACCATGCCCCCTCCTACGAGCAGTACTTC
CDR3 protein: CASRPDHAPSYEQYF

clone size: -
V gene: TRBV9
D gene: -
J gene: TRBJ1-5
CDR3 DNA: TGTGCCAGCAGTCAACATGGGGATAGCAATCAGCCCCAGCATTTT
CDR3 protein: CASSQHGDSNQPQHF

clone size: -
V gene: TRBV19
D gene: TRBD1
J gene: TRBJ2-7
CDR3 DNA: TGTGCCAGTAGTATCCGACAGGGAACCTACGAGCAGTACTTC
CDR3 protein: CASSIRQGTYEQYF

clone size: -
V gene: TRBV11-2
D gene: -
J gene: TRBJ2-5
CDR3 DNA: TGTGCCAGCAGCTTAGTATCACAGAAGCAGACCCAGTACTTC
CDR3 protein: CASSLVSQKQTQYF

clone size: -
V gene: TRBV6-1
D gene: TRBD1
J gene: TRBJ1-1
CDR3 DNA: TGTGCCAGCAGTGAACCCGGGACAGTGAACACTGAAGCTTTCTTT
CDR3 protein: CASSEPGTVNTEAFF

clone size: -
V gene: TRBV10-3
D gene: TRBD2
J gene: TRBJ2-2
CDR3 DNA: TGTGCCATCAGCCCGGAGGAGCGGGAGAACACCGGGGAGCTGTTTTTT
CDR3 protein: CAISPEERENTGELFF

clone size: -
V gene: TRBV15
D gene: TRBD2
J gene: TRBJ2-1
CDR3 DNA: TGTGCCACCAGGGGGACTAGCGGGAGGGCCCCTGAGCAGTTCTTC
CDR3 protein: CATRGTSGRAPEQFF

clone size: -
V gene: TRBV6-6
D gene: TRBD1
J gene: TRBJ2-2
CDR3 DNA: TGTGCCAGCAGTCGGGACAGGGGAACCGGGGAGCTGTTTTTT
CDR3 protein: CASSRDRGTGELFF

clone size: -
V gene: TRBV27
D gene: TRBD1
J gene: TRBJ1-1
CDR3 DNA: TGTGCCAGCAGGCGGGGACAGGGTAAGGCTGAAGCTTTCTTT
CDR3 protein: CASRRGQGKAEAFF

clone size: -
V gene: TRBV5-6
D gene: -
J gene: TRBJ1-2
CDR3 DNA: TGTGCCAGCAGACGTGGAGCCGGAATGGACTATGGCTACACCTTC
CDR3 protein: CASRRGAGMDYGYTF

clone size: -
V gene: TRBV7-9
D gene: -
J gene: TRBJ1-2
CDR3 DNA: TGTGCCAGCAGCTCCGGTCTCGACTATGGCTACACCTTC
CDR3 protein: CASSSGLDYGYTF

clone size: -
V gene: TRBV4-3
D gene: -
J gene: TRBJ2-2
CDR3 DNA: TGCGCCAGCAGCCAAGCGGACCCCGGGGAGCTGTTTTTT
CDR3 protein: CASSQADPGELFF

clone size: -
V gene: TRBV7-8
D gene: -
J gene: TRBJ1-3
CDR3 DNA: TGTGCCAGCAGCTTATCCACCGGAAACACCATATATTTT
CDR3 protein: CASSLSTGNTIYF

clone size: -
V gene: TRBV6-1
D gene: TRBD2
J gene: TRBJ2-7
CDR3 DNA: TGTGCCAGCAGTGAAAAGGCGGGAGGGTTCCACGAGCAGTACTTC
CDR3 protein: CASSEKAGGFHEQYF

clone size: -
V gene: TRBV7-8
D gene: TRBD2
J gene: TRBJ2-1
CDR3 DNA: TGTGCCAGCAGCTACGGTAGCGGGAGGGCCTGGGATGAGCAGTTCTTC
CDR3 protein: CASSYGSGRAWDEQFF

clone size: -
V gene: TRBV2
D gene: -
J gene: TRBJ2-5
CDR3 DNA: TGTGCCAGCAGTGTTAGGGTAATAGAGACCCAGTACTTC
CDR3 protein: CASSVRVIETQYF

clone size: -
V gene: TRBV28
D gene: -
J gene: TRBJ1-5
CDR3 DNA: TGTGCCAGCAGTGCGTTAGGAACGGGTCAGCCCCAGCATTTT
CDR3 protein: CASSALGTGQPQHF

clone size: -
V gene: TRBV9
D gene: -
J gene: TRBJ2-1
CDR3 DNA: TGTGCCAGCAGCGGAAAGAGGGGTTACAATGAGCAGTTCTTC
CDR3 protein: CASSGKRGYNEQFF

clone size: -
V gene: TRBV7-9
D gene: TRBD1
J gene: TRBJ2-7
CDR3 DNA: TGTGCCAGCAGCCAGGGACAGATAAACTCCTACGAGCAGTACTTC
CDR3 protein: CASSQGQINSYEQYF

clone size: -
V gene: TRBV30
D gene: -
J gene: TRBJ1-1
CDR3 DNA: TGTTCAGGCGGGGTTGGTATCACTGAAGCTTTCTTT
CDR3 protein: CSGGVGITEAFF

clone size: -
V gene: TRBV27
D gene: -
J gene: TRBJ2-7
CDR3 DNA: TGTGCCAGGACACTGAGGAGCGAGCAGTACTTC
CDR3 protein: CARTLRSEQYF

clone size: -
V gene: TRBV19
D gene: -
J gene: TRBJ2-2
CDR3 DNA: TGTGCCAGTAATTCAAGGTGGACCGGGGAGCTGTTTTTT
CDR3 protein: CASNSRWTGELFF

clone size: few
V gene: TRBV25-1
D gene: -
J gene: TRBJ1-2
CDR3 DNA: TGTGCCAGCAGTGATGGGCCGGGTTTGGATGGCTACACCTTC
CDR3 protein: CASSDGPGLDGYTF

clone size: -
V gene: TRBV6-5
D gene: -
J gene: TRBJ2-7
CDR3 DNA: TGTACCAGCAGTTACTCCCACGAGCAGTACTTC
CDR3 protein: CTSSYSHEQYF

clone size: -
V gene: TRBV7-9
D gene: -
J gene: TRBJ1-1
CDR3 DNA: TGTGCCAGCAGCTCCTCTGTCAGTCTGACTGAAGCTTTCTTT
CDR3 protein: CASSSSVSLTEAFF

clone size: -
V gene: TRBV7-2
D gene: -
J gene: TRBJ1-5
CDR3 DNA: TGTGCCAGCAGCTACCGGGTGGGTAGCAATCAGCCCCAGCATTTT
CDR3 protein: CASSYRVGSNQPQHF

clone size: -
V gene: TRBV7-6
D gene: -
J gene: TRBJ2-7
CDR3 DNA: TGTGCCAGCAGCCCCGGGCAGGGGACCTACGAGCAGTACTTC
CDR3 protein: CASSPGQGTYEQYF

clone size: few
V gene: TRBV27
D gene: -
J gene: TRBJ1-1
CDR3 DNA: TGTGCCAGCAGTCCTCTCACCCTAACTGAAGCTTTCTTT
CDR3 protein: CASSPLTLTEAFF

clone size: -
V gene: TRBV19
D gene: -
J gene: TRBJ2-7
CDR3 DNA: TGTGCCAGTAGTCCGGCGGTACCCCACGAGCAGTACTTC
CDR3 protein: CASSPAVPHEQYF

clone size: -
V gene: TRBV5-1
D gene: TRBD1
J gene: TRBJ2-3
CDR3 DNA: TGCGCCAGCAGCTTCCCCGGGACAGGAGTCACAGATACGCAGTATTTT
CDR3 protein: CASSFPGTGVTDTQYF

clone size: few
V gene: TRBV15
D gene: -
J gene: TRBJ1-1
CDR3 DNA: TGTGCCACCAGCGGACGTAGTTCGGGGGCTGAAGCTTTCTTT
CDR3 protein: CATSGRSSGAEAFF

clone size: once
V gene: TRBV9
D gene: -
J gene: TRBJ1-2
CDR3 DNA: TGTGCCAGCAGCCTCGGTCAGGTCTATGGCTACACCTTC
CDR3 protein: CASSLGQVYGYTF

clone size: -
V gene: TRBV10-2
D gene: -
J gene: TRBJ2-5
CDR3 DNA: TGCGCCAGCCGAACTAGTCTCGAGACCCAGTACTTC
CDR3 protein: CASRTSLETQYF

clone size: -
V gene: TRBV10-3
D gene: TRBD1
J gene: TRBJ2-7
CDR3 DNA: TGTGCCATCAGTGATCTGGGACAGTCCTACGAGCAGTACTTC
CDR3 protein: CAISDLGQSYEQYF

clone size: -
V gene: TRBV30
D gene: -
J gene: TRBJ2-2
CDR3 DNA: TGTGCCTGGAGTGTTTTAACCGGGGAGCTGTTTTTT
CDR3 protein: CAWSVLTGELFF

clone size: few
V gene: TRBV7-2
D gene: TRBD1
J gene: TRBJ1-1
CDR3 DNA: TGTGCCAGCAGCAATTACAGGGGGAACACTGAAGCTTTCTTT
CDR3 protein: CASSNYRGNTEAFF

clone size: -
V gene: TRBV27
D gene: -
J gene: TRBJ2-7
CDR3 DNA: TGTGCCAGCAGTACCCGATGGAAAAGCTCCTACGAGCAGTACTTC
CDR3 protein: CASSTRWKSSYEQYF

clone size: -
V gene: TRBV13
D gene: -
J gene: TRBJ2-7
CDR3 DNA: TGTGCCAGCAGCTTAGGCCTAGCATACGAGCAGTACTTC
CDR3 protein: CASSLGLAYEQYF

clone size: -
V gene: TRBV7-7
D gene: -
J gene: TRBJ2-1
CDR3 DNA: TGTGCCAGCAGCTTAGGCAGGACACCGTACAATGAGCAGTTCTTC
CDR3 protein: CASSLGRTPYNEQFF

clone size: -
V gene: TRBV4-3
D gene: TRBD1
J gene: TRBJ2-7
CDR3 DNA: TGCGCCAGCAGCCAAAACAGGGGGCCCCCCTACGAGCAGTACTTC
CDR3 protein: CASSQNRGPPYEQYF

clone size: -
V gene: TRBV5-5
D gene: -
J gene: TRBJ1-3
CDR3 DNA: TGTGCCAGCAGCCTCCCCTCTGGAAACACCATATATTTT
CDR3 protein: CASSLPSGNTIYF

clone size: -
V gene: TRBV28
D gene: -
J gene: TRBJ2-7
CDR3 DNA: TGTGCCAGCAGTTTAGGGCAGGGGGGTATCTACGAGCAGTACTTC
CDR3 protein: CASSLGQGGIYEQYF

clone size: -
V gene: TRBV15
D gene: -
J gene: TRBJ2-7
CDR3 DNA: TGTGCCACCAGCACGGGACCGGAGCACGACGAGCAGTACTTC
CDR3 protein: CATSTGPEHDEQYF

clone size: few
V gene: TRBV9
D gene: -
J gene: TRBJ1-4
CDR3 DNA: TGTGCCAGCAGCGTAGAGGGTGCGCGAGCTAATGAAAAACTGTTTTTT
CDR3 protein: CASSVEGARANEKLFF

clone size: once
V gene: TRBV7-9
D gene: TRBD2
J gene: TRBJ2-1
CDR3 DNA: TGTGCCAGCAGCTCAGAATCAGGAGCGGGAGGCTTCCTTGGGTATGAGCAGTTCTTC
CDR3 protein: CASSSESGAGGFLGYEQFF

clone size: -
V gene: TRBV11-3
D gene: TRBD1
J gene: TRBJ2-7
CDR3 DNA: TGTGCCAGCAGCATACGGGACAGTCCCGAGCAGTACTTC
CDR3 protein: CASSIRDSPEQYF

clone size: -
V gene: TRBV4-3
D gene: TRBD2
J gene: TRBJ2-2
CDR3 DNA: TGCGCCAGCAGCGCACTACTAGCGGGGGAGAACACCGGGGAGCTGTTTTTT
CDR3 protein: CASSALLAGENTGELFF

clone size: -
V gene: TRBV28
D gene: TRBD1
J gene: TRBJ2-2
CDR3 DNA: TGTGCCAGCAGTATGGACAGGGAGGTTGGGACCGGGGAGCTGTTTTTT
CDR3 protein: CASSMDREVGTGELFF